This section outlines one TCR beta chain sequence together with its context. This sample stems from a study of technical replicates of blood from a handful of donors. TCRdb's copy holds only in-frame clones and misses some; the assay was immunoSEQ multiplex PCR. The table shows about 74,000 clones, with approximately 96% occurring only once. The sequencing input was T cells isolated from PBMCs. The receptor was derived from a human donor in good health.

The CDR3 region is CASSLQGNTEAFF. The CDR3 DNA is TGTGCCAGCAGCTTACAGGGGAACACTGAAGCTTTCTTT. This chain links TRBV11-3 with TRBJ1-1, with a tentative D call TRBD1 (5 bases). Germline CDR1 SGHNT, CDR2 YENEEA. Trimming removed 2 bases from V and 1 base from J, with 5 bases in between. This CDR3 is built from 13 residues.